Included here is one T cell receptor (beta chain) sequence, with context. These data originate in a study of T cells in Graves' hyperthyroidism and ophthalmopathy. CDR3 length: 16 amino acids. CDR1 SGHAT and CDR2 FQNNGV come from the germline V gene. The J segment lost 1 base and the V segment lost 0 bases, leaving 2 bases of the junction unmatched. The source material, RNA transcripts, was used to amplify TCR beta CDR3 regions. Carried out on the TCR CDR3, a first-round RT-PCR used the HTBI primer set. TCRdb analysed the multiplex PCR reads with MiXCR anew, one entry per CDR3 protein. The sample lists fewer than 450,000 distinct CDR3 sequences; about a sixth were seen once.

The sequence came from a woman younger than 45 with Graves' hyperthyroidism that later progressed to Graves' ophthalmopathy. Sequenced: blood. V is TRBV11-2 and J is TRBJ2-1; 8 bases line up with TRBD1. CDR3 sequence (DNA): TGTGCCAGCAGCTTAGAAGGACAGGGTTCCTACAATGAGCAGTTCTTC. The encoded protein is CASSLEGQGSYNEQFF.